This record looks at one T cell receptor (beta chain) sequence and its context. This clonotype was observed a few times. This clone's antigen is unknown. One base away there is no much larger clone; base qualities are not given. This record belongs to a study of response to subunit inactivated influenza vaccine (dated by TCRdb to between 2018 and 2020). Notes on the research overall: The study used deep quantitative T cell receptor repertoire profiling to track responses to a trivalent subunit inactivated influenza vaccine. General findings and caveats noted by the study authors: It was suggested by the authors that each seasonal influenza vaccination may recruit only a limited number of new T cells.

The CDR3 runs 14 residues from the cysteine to the phenylalanine. The CDR3 DNA has 42 bases and is translated from base 1. At the junction V is shortened by 10 bases and J by 1 base, with 14 bases in between. The library was built by means of RT-PCR. Instrument on record: Illumina HiSeq 2500. The raw public reads went through TCRdb reprocessing: fastp at Q25, MiXCR clone calling, in-frame beta chains kept. A single entry per CDR3 protein holds the most common genes and DNA from its merged rows. The sample yields about 540,000 distinct CDR3 sequences; roughly 15% were counted once. The biggest ten clones account for approximately 12% of the sample.

The origin of this receptor is a man between 50 and 59 years old who received an inactivated influenza vaccine. Donor details come from another sample of the same person, matched by shared clones. This specimen consisted of PBMCs from blood, obtained approximately 12 days after vaccination. The chain employs TRBV12-3 or TRBV12-4 and TRBJ2-1, and the D gene may be TRBD1, 8 bases matching. The nucleotide sequence is TGTGCCACACAGGGGGGGGGTTCCTACAATGAGCAGTTCTTC. Its amino acids are CATQGGGSYNEQFF.